This T cell receptor beta chain came from a study of blood T cell repertoires in COVID-19. For the study at large: Specimens from acute and convalescent COVID-19 originated in the United States, Italy and Spain. PBMCs, B-cell-depleted T cells, or T cells provided the cDNA or gDNA that made up the material.

As processed by the authors: By means of reference gene primer amplification, nucleated cell counts were estimated. Sequencing was performed with immunoSEQ multiplex PCR; in TCRdb, only in-frame clones are kept and a portion is missing. Clone size and V and J calls were adopted from that table, with D and trimming inferred from the DNA. The sample lists 85,000 to 90,000 clones, 80% to 90% occurring once. Sequenced: peripheral blood. This clonotype originated in a man older than 75 with active or convalescent COVID-19.

The CDR3 region is CATSRGQAGEAFF. In nucleotides, the CDR3 is TGTGCCACCAGCAGAGGGCAGGCGGGTGAAGCTTTCTTT. The chain uses TRBV15 and TRBJ1-1; D unclear. Germline CDR1 LNHNV, CDR2 YYDKDF (reference sequence). V was clipped by 1 base and J by 7 bases, with 10 bases between them. CDR3 length equals 13 residues.